The TCR beta chain described here comes from a study of CD8 T cells in Susac syndrome. General study points: The study admitted that it had a relatively small number of individuals in its TCR sequencing and HLA analysis.

Negative isolation was used for CD8+ and CD4+ T cells and FACS enrichment for TEMRA cells. As to this clonotype: Its target is not known.

The germline V gene has CDR1 SQVTM and CDR2 ANQGSEA. V shed 2 bases and J shed 7 bases, with 17 bases lying between them. The CDR3 contains 14 residues. With random hexamers, reverse transcription was performed on roughly 0.45 to 1 ug of RNA. Across 54 Vbeta and 13 Jbeta, TCR beta CDR3 was amplified with immunoSEQ multiplex PCR. Each CDR3 protein gets one entry after TCRdb re-called the immunoSEQ multiplex PCR reads with MiXCR. The data contain under 200,000 distinct CDR3 sequences, around 95% of them singletons. The rearrangement uses TRBV29-1 and TRBJ1-2; TRBD1 is a possible D gene (5 bases). Material: CD4+ T cells from PBMCs. This clonotype was sampled from a human donor in good health. The DNA for the CDR3 is TGCAGCGTTGAAAGGGTTCAGGGCGGTCGTGGCTACACCTTC. Translated: CSVERVQGGRGYTF.